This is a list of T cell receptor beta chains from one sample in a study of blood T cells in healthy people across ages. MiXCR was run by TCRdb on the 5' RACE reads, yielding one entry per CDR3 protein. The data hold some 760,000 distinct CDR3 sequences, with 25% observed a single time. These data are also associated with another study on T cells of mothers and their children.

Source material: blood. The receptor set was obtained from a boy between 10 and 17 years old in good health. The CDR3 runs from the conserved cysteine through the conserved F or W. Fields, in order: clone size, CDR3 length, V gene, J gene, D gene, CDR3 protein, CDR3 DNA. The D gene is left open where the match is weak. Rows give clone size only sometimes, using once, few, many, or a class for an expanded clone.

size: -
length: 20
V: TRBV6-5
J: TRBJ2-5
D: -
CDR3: CASSLPSLQKSTGSQETQYF
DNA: TGTGCCAGCAGTCTCCCGAGTCTTCAAAAATCGACTGGTAGCCAAGAGACCCAGTACTTC

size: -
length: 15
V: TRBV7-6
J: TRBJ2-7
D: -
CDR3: CASSLASDSAYEQYF
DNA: TGTGCCAGCAGCTTAGCTAGCGACAGCGCCTACGAGCAGTACTTC

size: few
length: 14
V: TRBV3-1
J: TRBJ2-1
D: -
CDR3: CASSPPWRKNEQFF
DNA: TGTGCCAGCAGCCCCCCATGGCGCAAAAATGAGCAGTTCTTC

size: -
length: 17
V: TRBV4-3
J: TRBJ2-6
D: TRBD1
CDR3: CASSQLTQGAGANVLTF
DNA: TGCGCCAGCAGCCAACTAACGCAGGGGGCTGGGGCCAACGTCCTGACTTTC

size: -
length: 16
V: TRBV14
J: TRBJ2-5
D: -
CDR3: CASSQVTEALQETQYF
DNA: TGTGCCAGCAGCCAAGTAACTGAGGCATTACAAGAGACCCAGTACTTC

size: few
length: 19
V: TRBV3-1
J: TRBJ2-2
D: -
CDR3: CASSQDLARGDYPTGELFF
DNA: TGTGCCAGCAGCCAAGACCTCGCCCGGGGAGATTATCCTACCGGGGAGCTGTTTTTT

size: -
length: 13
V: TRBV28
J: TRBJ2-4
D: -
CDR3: CASSRDIDDIQYF
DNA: TGTGCCAGCAGCCGGGACATCGACGACATTCAGTACTTC

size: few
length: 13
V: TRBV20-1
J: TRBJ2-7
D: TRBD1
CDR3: CSASQGAPDEQYF
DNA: TGCAGTGCTAGCCAGGGGGCGCCCGACGAGCAGTACTTC

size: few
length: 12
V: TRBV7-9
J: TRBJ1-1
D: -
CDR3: CASSPLVTEAFF
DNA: TGTGCCAGCTCACCCTTGGTCACTGAAGCTTTCTTT

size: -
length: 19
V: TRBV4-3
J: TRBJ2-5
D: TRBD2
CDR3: CASSQDRGTKAGGEKTQYF
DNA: TGCGCCAGCAGCCAAGATCGGGGAACGAAAGCGGGAGGAGAAAAGACCCAGTACTTC

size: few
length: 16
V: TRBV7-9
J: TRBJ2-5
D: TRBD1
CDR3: CASSSIGQGAAETQYF
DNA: TGTGCCAGCAGCTCAATCGGACAGGGGGCTGCAGAGACCCAGTACTTC

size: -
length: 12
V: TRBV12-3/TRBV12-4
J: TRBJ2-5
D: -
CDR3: CASSSLPGTQYF
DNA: TGTGCCAGCAGTTCGCTTCCTGGGACCCAGTACTTC

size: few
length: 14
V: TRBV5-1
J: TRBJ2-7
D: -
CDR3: CASSLDAFTYEQYF
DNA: TGCGCCAGCAGCTTGGATGCCTTCACTTACGAGCAGTACTTC

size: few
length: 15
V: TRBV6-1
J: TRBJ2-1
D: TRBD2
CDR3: CASSRLAGGHNEQFF
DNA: TGTGCCAGCAGCCGACTAGCGGGAGGACACAATGAGCAGTTCTTC

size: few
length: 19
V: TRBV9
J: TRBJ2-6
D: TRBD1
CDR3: CASSGDRGQGFPGANVLTF
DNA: TGTGCCAGCAGCGGGGATCGGGGACAGGGTTTCCCTGGGGCCAACGTCCTGACTTTC

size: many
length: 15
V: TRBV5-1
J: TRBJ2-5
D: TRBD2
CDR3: CASSPPGLAGETQYF
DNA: TGCGCCAGCAGTCCTCCGGGACTAGCGGGAGAGACCCAGTACTTC

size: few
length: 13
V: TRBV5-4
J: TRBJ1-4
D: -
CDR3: CASSPPGGGALFF
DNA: TGTGCCAGCAGCCCCCCCGGCGGCGGGGCCCTGTTTTTT

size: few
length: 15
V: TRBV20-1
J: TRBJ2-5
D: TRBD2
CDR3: CSARDGSGSQETQYF
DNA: TGCAGTGCTAGAGATGGGAGCGGGAGTCAAGAGACCCAGTACTTC

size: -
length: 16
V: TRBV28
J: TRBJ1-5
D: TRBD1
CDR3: CASSSQDRASNQPQHF
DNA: TGTGCCAGCAGTTCCCAGGACAGGGCGAGCAATCAGCCCCAGCATTTT

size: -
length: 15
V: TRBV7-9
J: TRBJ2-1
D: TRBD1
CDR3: CASSLGQGANNEQFF
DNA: TGTGCCAGCAGCTTAGGACAGGGGGCAAACAATGAGCAGTTCTTC

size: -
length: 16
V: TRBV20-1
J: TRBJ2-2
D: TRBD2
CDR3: CSARDALAGGTGELFF
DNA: TGCAGTGCTAGAGATGCACTAGCGGGAGGCACCGGGGAGCTGTTTTTT

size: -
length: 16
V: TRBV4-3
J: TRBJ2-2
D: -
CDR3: CASSQDVGTPGGELFF
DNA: TGCGCCAGCAGCCAAGACGTCGGGACCCCGGGCGGGGAGCTGTTTTTT

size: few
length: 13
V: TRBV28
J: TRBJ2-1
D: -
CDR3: CASSSPLGGRQFF
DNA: TGTGCCAGCAGTTCCCCTCTTGGGGGGCGCCAGTTCTTC

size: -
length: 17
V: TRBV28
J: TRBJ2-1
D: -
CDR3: CASSSILIAGKNNEQFF
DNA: TGTGCCAGCAGTTCAATCCTTATTGCGGGGAAGAACAATGAGCAGTTCTTC

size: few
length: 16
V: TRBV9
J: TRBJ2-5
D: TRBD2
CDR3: CASSVGLAGSQEAQYF
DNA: TGTGCCAGCAGCGTGGGACTAGCGGGGAGCCAAGAGGCCCAGTACTTC

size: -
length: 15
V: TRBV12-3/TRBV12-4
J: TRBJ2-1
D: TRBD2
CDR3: CASSFVLADYNEQFF
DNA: TGTGCCAGCAGTTTTGTACTAGCGGATTACAATGAGCAGTTCTTC

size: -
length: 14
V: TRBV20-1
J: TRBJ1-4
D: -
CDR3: CSARDRRGNEKLFF
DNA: TGCAGTGCTAGAGATCGCCGGGGTAATGAAAAACTGTTTTTT

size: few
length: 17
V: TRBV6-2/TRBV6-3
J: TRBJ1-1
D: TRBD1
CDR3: CASSPLPGQGERTEAFF
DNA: TGTGCCAGCAGTCCTCTACCGGGACAGGGGGAAAGGACTGAAGCTTTCTTT

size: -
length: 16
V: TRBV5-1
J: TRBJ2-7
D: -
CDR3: CTSSLALSNNFYEQYF
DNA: TGCACCAGCAGCTTGGCATTGTCGAACAACTTTTACGAGCAGTACTTC

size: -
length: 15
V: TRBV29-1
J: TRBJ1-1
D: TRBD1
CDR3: CSVGQGPFMNTEAFF
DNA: TGCAGCGTTGGACAGGGCCCTTTTATGAACACTGAAGCTTTCTTT

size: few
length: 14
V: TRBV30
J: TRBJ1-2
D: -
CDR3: CAWSVRLTGNGYTF
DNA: TGTGCCTGGAGTGTGAGGTTAACAGGGAATGGCTACACCTTC

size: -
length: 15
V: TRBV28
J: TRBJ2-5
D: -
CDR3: CASQYRGGLQETQYF
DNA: TGTGCCAGCCAGTACAGGGGAGGACTACAAGAGACCCAGTACTTC

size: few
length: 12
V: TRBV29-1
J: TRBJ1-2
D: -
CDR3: CSARTVDYGYTF
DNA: TGCAGCGCCCGGACAGTCGACTATGGCTACACCTTC

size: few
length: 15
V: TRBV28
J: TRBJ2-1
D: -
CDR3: CASSFRLTGYNEQFF
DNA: TGTGCCAGCAGTTTTCGGCTGACGGGCTACAATGAGCAGTTCTTC

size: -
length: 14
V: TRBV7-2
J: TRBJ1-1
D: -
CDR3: CASSLKGKNTEAFF
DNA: TGTGCCAGCAGCTTAAAAGGGAAGAACACTGAAGCTTTCTTT

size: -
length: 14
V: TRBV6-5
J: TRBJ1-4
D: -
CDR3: CASSRGAQGEKLFF
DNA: TGTGCCAGCAGTAGGGGGGCCCAAGGAGAAAAACTGTTTTTT

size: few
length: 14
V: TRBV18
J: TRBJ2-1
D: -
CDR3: CASSPPGGYNEQFF
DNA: TGTGCCAGCTCACCCCCCGGGGGCTACAATGAGCAGTTCTTC

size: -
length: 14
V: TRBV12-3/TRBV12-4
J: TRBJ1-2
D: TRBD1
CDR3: CASSRTGTTFGYTF
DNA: TGTGCCAGCAGTAGGACAGGGACAACGTTCGGCTACACCTTC

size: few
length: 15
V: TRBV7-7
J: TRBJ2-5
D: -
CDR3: CASSLDITGKETQYF
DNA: TGTGCTAGCAGCTTAGACATTACAGGGAAAGAGACCCAGTACTTC

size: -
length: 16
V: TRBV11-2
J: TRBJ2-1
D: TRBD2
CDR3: CASSNQLAGGSNEQFF
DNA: TGTGCCAGCAGCAACCAGCTAGCGGGGGGGAGTAATGAGCAGTTCTTC

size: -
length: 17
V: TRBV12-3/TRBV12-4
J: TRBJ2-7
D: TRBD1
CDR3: CASSSTGQILVTYEQYF
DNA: TGTGCCAGCAGTTCAACGGGACAGATCTTAGTAACCTACGAGCAGTACTTC

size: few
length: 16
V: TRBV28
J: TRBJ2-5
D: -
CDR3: CASSPWLAEGGETQYF
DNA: TGTGCCAGCAGCCCCTGGTTAGCGGAAGGCGGGGAGACCCAGTACTTC